The T cell receptor (beta chain) under discussion was sequenced for a study of monozygotic twins with inflammatory bowel disease. No DNA is given; TCRdb re-called the 5' RACE reads and lists each CDR3 protein once. The sample's table shows a few hundred thousand distinct CDR3 sequences. This TCR was recovered from a human donor with ulcerative colitis or Crohn's disease, or a healthy co-twin of an affected twin (not recorded which). The sequencing input was blood.

This CDR3 is CASSPNGLAGGEQFF. This rearrangement joins TRBV3-1 to TRBJ2-1; no DNA is available, so the TRBD2 call from TCRdb remains unchecked. The CDR3 extends over 15 amino acids. The germline CDR1 and CDR2 sequences are LGHDT and YNNKEL (reference sequence).